This T cell receptor (beta chain) originates from a study of blood T cells in healthy people across ages. Total RNA was extracted at no less than 5 micrograms per sample. Trimming stripped 3 bases from V and 5 bases from J, with 11 bases between. The CDR3 is 14 residues long. CDR1 MNHEY and CDR2 SVGAGI come from the germline V gene. Primed by a sample-barcoded 5' primer and a J-beta primer mix, a second PCR proceeded for roughly 7 to 11 cycles. MiXCR, applied by TCRdb to the 5' RACE reads, yields one record per CDR3 protein. In the table there are 850,000 to 1,000,000 distinct CDR3 sequences, roughly 50% of which are singletons. This clonotype came up once.

The V and J genes are TRBV6-5 and TRBJ1-5; D perhaps matches TRBD1 (5 bases). The sample was blood. The clonotype originates from a woman aged 55-69 years in good health. The CDR3: CASSYRGYHQPQHF. The CDR3 DNA follows: TGTGCCAGCAGTTATCGGGGGTACCATCAGCCCCAGCATTTT.